The 32 T cell receptor beta chains below come from one sample, sequenced in a study of post-analysis software for immune sequencing data. No antigen has been identified for these receptors. Study-level points and caveats: Patients had higher frequencies than controls of roughly five TRBV segments, including TRBV5-6, TRBV5-1 and TRBV20-1.

Unique molecular identifiers tagged the TCR beta cDNA libraries. MiXCR, applied by TCRdb to the PCR reads, yields one record per CDR3 protein. The sample has some 260,000 distinct CDR3 sequences; 35% to 40% are singletons. The sample comprised blood. The receptor set was obtained from a girl aged 10 to 17 with multiple sclerosis.

The chain couples TRBV12-3 or TRBV12-4 to TRBJ2-1, with D hard to call. This CDR3 has 14 residues. V lost 6 bases and J lost 5, with 14 bases in between. CDR3 DNA: TGTGCCAGCAGCCCTCCTACCCCTGACAATGAGCAGTTCTTC. The encoded protein is CASSPPTPDNEQFF.

This clonotype was seen a few times. The V gene is TRBV6-1, the J gene TRBJ1-5; D gene uncertain. This CDR3 region has 16 residues. Germline CDR1 reads MNHNS; CDR2 reads SASEGT. Trimming left V 4 bases short and J 5 bases short, with 18 bases between. CDR3 region: CASSVPDLGIDQPQHF. DNA of the CDR3: TGTGCCAGCAGTGTCCCCGACTTGGGGATTGATCAGCCCCAGCATTTT.

This rearrangement joins TRBV13 to TRBJ2-2; D unclear. Germline loops: CDR1 PRHDT, CDR2 FYEKMQ (reference sequence). This CDR3 has 11 amino acids. Trimming pared 5 bases from V and 7 bases from J, leaving 5 bases between. CDR3 loop: CASSPNGELFF. CDR3 nucleotide sequence: TGTGCCAGCAGCCCGAACGGGGAGCTGTTTTTT.

The sample holds a few counts of this clonotype. This could be a read error, since a much larger clone is one nucleotide away. This chain uses TRBV20-1 with TRBJ2-1; 7 bases map to TRBD2. Germline V gene sequence: CDR1 DFQATT, CDR2 SNEGSKA (reference sequence). The CDR3 totals 16 residues. With V trimmed by 6 bases and J by 2 bases, 13 bases remained unmatched. The CDR3 reads CSARILALSPYNEQFF. DNA of the CDR3: TGCAGTGCGCGAATACTAGCGTTGAGCCCCTACAATGAGCAGTTCTTC.

CDR3 protein: CSVFARQGLVYGYTF. CDR3 in DNA: TGCAGCGTTTTCGCGCGACAGGGGTTAGTGTATGGCTACACCTTC. This chain joins TRBV29-1 and TRBJ1-2; 8 positions agree with TRBD1. Losses at the gene ends were 5 bases for V and 5 bases for J; bases not matched to a gene: 13. This CDR3 has 15 amino acids. The germline V gene encodes CDR1 SQVTM and CDR2 ANQGSEA.

The sample holds many counts of this clonotype. This chain links TRBV7-2 with TRBJ2-3, with 10 bases matching TRBD2. CDR3 length: 16 amino acids. The V segment lost 0 bases and the J segment 4 bases; nucleotides outside the gene matches: 4. Germline loops: CDR1 SGHTA, CDR2 FQGNSA. The CDR3 region is CASSLAQAGGADTQYF. The CDR3 DNA reads as TGTGCCAGCAGCTTAGCGCAAGCGGGGGGGGCAGATACGCAGTATTTT.

The chain combines TRBV20-1 with TRBJ2-4; D gene uncertain. Trimming took off 0 bases at V and 1 base at J, with 10 bases between the two ends. This CDR3 region has 15 residues. CDR1 and CDR2 (germline): DFQATT, SNEGSKA (reference sequence). CDR3 bases: TGCAGTGCTAGAGATGGGTCAATCGCCAAAAACATTCAGTACTTC. Translating gives CSARDGSIAKNIQYF.

V is TRBV6-1 and J is TRBJ2-1; 7 nucleotides line up with TRBD1. Gene TRBJ2-7 matches the end of the DNA better, so the J call may be wrong. The CDR3 totals 15 residues. Germline CDR1 is MNHNS and CDR2 is SASEGT. CDR3 bases: TGTGCCAGCAGTGAAGGGGGACAGTCCTACAATGAGCAGTACTTC. Its protein is CASSEGGQSYNEQYF.

This clonotype showed up just a few times. A much bigger clone sits one base away, suggesting this may be a read error. The chain carries TRBV29-1 and TRBJ2-1; D uncertain. This CDR3 region has 13 residues. In germline, CDR1 is SQVTM, CDR2 ANQGSEA. The V end was cut by 8 bases, the J end by 13 bases, with 24 bases between. CDR3 sequence (DNA): TGCAGCCCATCGGCGCTGCTTACGGAGACCCAGTTCTTC. Its translation: CSPSALLTETQFF.

This clonotype was seen only a few times. The chain uses TRBV20-1 and TRBJ2-7, with 8 bases aligning to TRBD1. The CDR3 has 12 amino acids. J was trimmed by 3 bases and V by 6 bases; bases with no gene match: 4. CDR1 DFQATT and CDR2 SNEGSKA come from the germline V gene (reference sequence). The CDR3 protein is CSANGQGYEQYF. In DNA form, the CDR3 reads TGCAGTGCAAACGGACAGGGCTACGAGCAGTACTTC.

V gene TRBV20-1 combines with J gene TRBJ2-7, with 7 positions matching TRBD1. The J call may be wrong; the DNA end is better matched by TRBJ2-4. The CDR3 loop spans 15 amino acids. Germline CDR1 and CDR2: DFQATT and SNEGSKA (reference sequence). In nucleotides, the CDR3 is TGCAGTGCACAAACCGGGACAGCCCAGCGAAACATTCAGTACTTC. Its translation: CSAQTGTAQRNIQYF.

In this sample, this clonotype turned up many times. The chain employs TRBV24-1 and TRBJ2-1; no clear D gene. V lost 4 bases and J lost 9, with 12 bases in between. This CDR3 has 13 amino acids. Germline V gene lookup returns CDR1 KGHDR and CDR2 SFDVKD. In nucleotides, the CDR3 is TGTGCCACCAGTGACTCTAGTTTGCCTGAGCAGTTCTTC. It is translated as CATSDSSLPEQFF.

With regard to this clonotype: A much larger clone differs from this one at a single base, so this may be a read error. CDR3 bases: TGTGCCAGCAGCCAAGGTAGACTAGCGGGGCCAGGTGAGCAGTACTTC. Translating gives CASSQGRLAGPGEQYF. V gene TRBV4-2 combines with J gene TRBJ2-5; TRBD2 matches at 11 bases. The CDR3 spans 16 residues. Germline CDR1 and CDR2: LGHNA and YNFKEQ. V trimming: 1 base; J trimming: 11 bases; junction bases outside the gene matches: 12.

A remark on this clonotype: A read error may produce the germline difference seen at one junction end. The chain has TRBV2 and TRBJ1-5; 9 bases align to TRBD1. CDR1 SNHLY and CDR2 FYNNEI come from the germline V gene. The CDR3 is 16 amino acids. CDR3 in amino acids: CASREGTGNGGQPQHF. Written as DNA, the CDR3 is TGTGCCAGCAGGGAAGGGACAGGGAATGGCGGTCAGCCCCAGCATTTT.

This clonotype was observed many times. V gene TRBV4-2 combines with J gene TRBJ1-5; D possibly corresponds to TRBD1 (6 bases). Germline-derived CDR1 and CDR2 are LGHNA and YNFKEQ. The CDR3 has 16 residues. V was shortened by 3 bases and J by 4 bases, with 16 bases between the two germline ends. CDR3 nucleotide sequence: TGTGCCAGCAGCCAGTCCAACAGGGTATCTAATCAGCCCCAGCATTTT. Amino acids: CASSQSNRVSNQPQHF.

This chain connects TRBV20-1 to TRBJ2-4; D is perhaps TRBD1 (6 bases). The V end lost 5 bases, the J end lost 13 bases, and 18 bases lay between the germline ends. The CDR3 covers 12 residues. From germline, CDR1 is DFQATT and CDR2 SNEGSKA (reference sequence). CDR3 amino acids: CSAPGHLSGQYF. The DNA for the CDR3 is TGCAGTGCTCCGGGACACCTTTCTGGGCAGTACTTC.

The V gene is TRBV19, the J gene TRBJ1-1; TRBD1 matches at 9 bases. The CDR3 contains 13 residues. Germline lookup yields CDR1 LNHDA and CDR2 SQIVND (reference sequence). Trimming cost V 5 bases and J 10 bases; bases outside gene matches: 8. CDR3 sequence: CASSAQGGQGAFF. CDR3 nucleotide sequence: TGTGCCAGTAGTGCACAGGGGGGACAGGGAGCTTTCTTT. The full variable domain, completed using reference TRBV19 and TRBJ1-1, is DGGITQSPKYLFRKEGQNVTLSCEQNLNHDAMYWYRQDPGQGLRLIYYSQIVNDFQKGDIAEGYSVSREKKESFPLTVTSAQKNPTAFYLCASSAQGGQGAFFGQGTRLTVV.

This clonotype was detected once. The chain has TRBV4-3 and TRBJ2-5; no firm D call. Germline V gene sequence: CDR1 LGHNA, CDR2 YSLEER. The V gene lost 0 bases and the J gene lost 5 bases, with 13 bases spanning the gap. The CDR3 loop spans 15 amino acids. CDR3 coding DNA: TGCGCCAGCAGCCAAGATCTGACGGTGGGGGAGACCCAGTACTTC. Its protein is CASSQDLTVGETQYF.

There are a few counts of this clonotype. A much larger clone is a single base away; this may be a read error. V and J are TRBV7-2 and TRBJ2-5, with TRBD2 as a possible D gene (5 bases). The J call may be mistaken, given a closer DNA end match to TRBJ2-7. Germline CDR1 is SGHTA and CDR2 is FQGNSA. This CDR3 is built from 13 residues. The CDR3: CANSFSEAYEQYF. As DNA, the CDR3 is TGTGCCAACAGCTTTAGCGAGGCCTACGAGCAGTACTTC.

At least ten counts were recorded for this clonotype. This chain uses TRBV20-1 with TRBJ2-3; 8 bases match TRBD2. CDR3 length equals 14 residues. Germline V gene sequence: CDR1 DFQATT, CDR2 SNEGSKA (reference sequence). V shed 4 bases, J shed 2 bases, and the junction held 5 bases outside the gene matches. The CDR3 loop is CSATEAGVTDTQYF. The CDR3 DNA sequence: TGCAGTGCTACGGAAGCGGGGGTCACAGATACGCAGTATTTT.

At least ten counts were recorded for this clonotype. The CDR3 nucleotides are TGTGCCAGCAGCCAACGGACAGGGTCCCAAGAGACCCAGTACTTC. Translating gives CASSQRTGSQETQYF. V usage is TRBV3-1 and J usage is TRBJ2-5, with 8 bases that match TRBD1. Germline V lookup: CDR1 LGHDT, CDR2 YNNKEL (reference sequence). The V segment lost 2 bases and the J segment 1 base; nucleotides outside the gene matches: 3. The CDR3 loop spans 15 amino acids.

The table lists this clonotype with many counts. The chain joins TRBV21-1 to TRBJ2-1. TRBV21-1 is listed as a pseudogene. The CDR3 spans 12 residues. The CDR3 bases are TGTGCCAGCAGCAAAGGTATCCGGGAGCAGTTCTTC. Residues: CASSKGIREQFF.

This clonotype was seen just once. The V gene is TRBV7-2, the J gene TRBJ1-6; D not resolved. Germline CDR1 SGHTA, CDR2 FQGNSA. Trimming removed 4 bases from V and 7 bases from J, with 11 bases in between. CDR3 size: 14 residues. The CDR3 region is CASSSPSGNSPLHF. CDR3 DNA sequence: TGTGCCAGCAGCTCCCCCTCGGGCAATTCACCCCTCCACTTT.

This chain links TRBV6-1 with TRBJ2-7; 7 bases fit TRBD1. The CDR3 runs to 13 residues. Germline assignment: CDR1 MNHNS and CDR2 SASEGT. V was pared by 6 bases and J by 4 bases, with 6 bases of the junction left unmatched. The DNA for the CDR3 is TGTGCCAGCAGACAAAACAGGGGTTACGAGCAGTACTTC. This gives the protein CASRQNRGYEQYF.

This chain joins TRBV24-1 and TRBJ1-5; TRBD1 matches at 8 bases. CDR1 and CDR2 from the germline V gene are KGHDR and SFDVKD. The ends lost 4 bases at V and 6 bases at J; junction bases unmatched: 7. CDR3 length equals 15 residues. The CDR3, as DNA: TGTGCCACCAGTGACTGCGGACAGGGCAGTCAGCCCCAGCATTTT. It yields the protein CATSDCGQGSQPQHF.

This clonotype was seen a few times. A much larger clone is a single base away; this may be a read error. V gene TRBV20-1 combines with J gene TRBJ2-1; 8 positions match TRBD2. Germline CDR1 DFQATT, CDR2 SNEGSKA (reference sequence). The J segment lost 3 bases and the V segment lost 5 bases, leaving 6 bases of the junction unmatched. The CDR3 consists of 14 residues. The CDR3 reads CSAGSGLDYNEQFF. The CDR3 nucleotides are TGCAGTGCTGGATCGGGACTAGACTACAATGAGCAGTTCTTC.

As for this clonotype: Since a much larger clone is just one base distant, this may be a read error. This chain links TRBV20-1 with TRBJ2-1; perhaps TRBD2 as D (5 bases). V lost 7 bases and J 5 bases, leaving 15 bases between the germline ends. The CDR3 is made up of 13 amino acids. CDR1 and CDR2 from the germline V gene are DFQATT and SNEGSKA (reference sequence). DNA for the CDR3: TGCAGTGGCCTCCAGGAGGACCACAATGAGCAGTTCTTC. Its translation is CSGLQEDHNEQFF.

The CDR3 loop is CAAGSANYGYTF. CDR3 in DNA: TGTGCCGCAGGGTCGGCCAACTATGGCTACACCTTC. The genes are TRBV2 and TRBJ1-2, with D perhaps TRBD1 (5 bases). CDR1 is SNHLY and CDR2 is FYNNEI in the germline V gene. The CDR3 is made up of 12 amino acids. The V and J ends lost 11 bases and 2 bases respectively, with 12 bases between them.

This clonotype was counted between two and nine times. This sequence joins TRBV7-8 and TRBJ2-2; perhaps D is TRBD1 or TRBD2 (6 bases each). Between the trimmed V and J ends, which lost 1 base and 4 bases, there was a span of 13 bases. The CDR3 contains 16 residues. The V gene's germline CDR1 is SGHVS and CDR2 FQNEAQ. CDR3 amino acids: CASSLVSGAATGELFF. CDR3 bases: TGTGCCAGCAGCTTAGTGTCGGGGGCCGCCACCGGGGAGCTGTTTTTT.

This clonotype appeared a few times. The V call is TRBV7-9, the J call TRBJ2-3; D not resolved. This CDR3 region has 15 residues. Germline V gene lookup returns CDR1 SEHNR and CDR2 FQNEAQ (reference sequence). Between the trimmed V and J ends, which lost 1 base and 0 bases, there was a span of 8 bases. In DNA, the CDR3 is TGTGCCAGCAGCTTAGATGCAGCCAGCACAGATACGCAGTATTTT. Its translation: CASSLDAASTDTQYF. Full variable domain (rest looked up from reference TRBV7-9 and TRBJ2-3): DTGVSQNPRHKITKRGQNVTFRCDPISEHNRLYWYRQTLGQGPEFLTYFQNEAQLEKSRLLSDRFSAERPKGSFSTLEIQRTEQGDSAMYLCASSLDAASTDTQYFGPGTRLTVL.

The rearrangement uses TRBV7-2 and TRBJ1-2; a weak D match, TRBD1 (6 bases). The germline CDR1 and CDR2 sequences are SGHTA and FQGNSA. V shed 2 bases and J shed 5 bases, with 21 bases lying between them. The CDR3 runs to 17 residues. The CDR3 DNA sequence: TGTGCCAGCAGCTTACAAAGCGCCGGGACATCAACTTATGGCTACACCTTC. It translates to CASSLQSAGTSTYGYTF.

This rearrangement joins TRBV20-1 to TRBJ2-7; D is perhaps TRBD1 or TRBD2 (5 bases each). CDR3 length: 16 residues. V was cut by 1 base and J by 4 bases, with 20 bases left in between. The germline V gene encodes CDR1 DFQATT and CDR2 SNEGSKA (reference sequence). CDR3 in DNA: TGCAGTGCTAGAGGCTTAAGGGACCAAGACGCTTACGAGCAGTACTTC. It codes for CSARGLRDQDAYEQYF.